A selection of T cell receptor beta chains follows, all from one sample in a study of blood T cells in healthy people across ages. TCRdb reanalysed the 5' RACE reads using MiXCR and keeps one entry per CDR3 protein. The sample records about 940,000 distinct CDR3 sequences, about 48% being singletons. The sample consisted of blood. The receptors originated from a man aged 30-40 years in good health. The CDR3 runs from the conserved cysteine through the conserved F or W. D genes are given only for firm matches. Clone size is not always given. Where it is, it says once, few, many or a class for expanded clones.

D gene	CDR3 length	clone size	V gene	J gene	CDR3 protein	CDR3 DNA
NA	15	NA	TRBV28	TRBJ2-6	CASAPPGPGANILTF	TGTGCCAGCGCCCCCCCGGGTCCTGGGGCCAACATCCTGACTTTC
TRBD1	16	few	TRBV4-3	TRBJ2-5	CASSQVPGTAQPEQYF	TGCGCCAGCAGCCAAGTCCCAGGGACAGCGCAGCCGGAGCAGTACTTC
NA	15	NA	TRBV4-3	TRBJ2-5	CASSPETGTAGEQYF	TGCGCCAGCAGTCCCGAAACGGGGACCGCTGGTGAGCAGTACTTC
TRBD1	16	NA	TRBV28	TRBJ2-7	CASSSHPGTGIYEQYF	TGTGCCAGCAGTAGCCACCCCGGGACAGGGATCTACGAGCAGTACTTC
TRBD2	15	few	TRBV4-2	TRBJ2-5	CASSQDRTSQETQYF	TGTGCCAGCAGCCAAGATCGGACTAGCCAAGAGACCCAGTACTTC
NA	12	NA	TRBV7-9	TRBJ1-1	CASSHRVPGAFF	TGTGCCAGCAGCCACAGGGTGCCCGGAGCTTTCTTT
NA	16	NA	TRBV15	TRBJ1-6	CATSRDHGGPNSPLHF	TGTGCCACCAGCAGAGATCATGGGGGGCCGAATTCACCCCTCCACTTT
NA	21	few	TRBV4-3	TRBJ1-4	CASSQENGRANSTATNEKLFF	TGCGCCAGCAGCCAAGAAAACGGCAGGGCCAACAGTACTGCAACTAATGAAAAACTGTTTTTT
NA	14	NA	TRBV12-3/TRBV12-4	TRBJ1-1	CASSFRDESTEAFF	TGTGCCAGCAGTTTCAGGGATGAGAGCACTGAAGCTTTCTTT
NA	14	NA	TRBV6-5	TRBJ1-2	CASSYSPGTYGYTF	TGTGCCAGCAGTTACTCGCCGGGGACGTATGGCTACACCTTC
NA	15	NA	TRBV9	TRBJ2-5	CASSPSPRVGQTQYF	TGTGCCAGCAGCCCAAGTCCCAGGGTCGGGCAGACCCAGTACTTC
NA	13	once	TRBV24-1	TRBJ2-7	CATNSGYSYEQYF	TGTGCCACCAATTCAGGGTACAGCTACGAGCAGTACTTC
TRBD2	14	many	TRBV20-1	TRBJ2-1	CSDRGLAVYNEQFF	TGCAGTGACCGGGGACTAGCGGTGTACAATGAGCAGTTCTTC
NA	15	NA	TRBV24-1	TRBJ2-3	CATSRILGATDTQYF	TGTGCCACCAGCAGAATCCTCGGTGCCACAGATACGCAGTATTTT